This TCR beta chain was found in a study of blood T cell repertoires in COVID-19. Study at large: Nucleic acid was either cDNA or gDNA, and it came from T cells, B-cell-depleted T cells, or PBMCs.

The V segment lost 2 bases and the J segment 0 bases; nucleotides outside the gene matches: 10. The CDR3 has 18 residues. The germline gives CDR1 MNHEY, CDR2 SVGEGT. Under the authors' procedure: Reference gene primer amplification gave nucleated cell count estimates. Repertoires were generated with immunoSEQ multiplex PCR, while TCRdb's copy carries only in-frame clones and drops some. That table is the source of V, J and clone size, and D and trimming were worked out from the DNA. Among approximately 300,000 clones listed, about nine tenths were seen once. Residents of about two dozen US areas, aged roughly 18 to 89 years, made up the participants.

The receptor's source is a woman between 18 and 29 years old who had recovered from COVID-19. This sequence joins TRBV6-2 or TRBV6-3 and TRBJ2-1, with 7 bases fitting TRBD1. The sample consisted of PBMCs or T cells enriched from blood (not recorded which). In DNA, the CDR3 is TGTGCCAGCAGTTACCATCCGGGACAGACGAGCTCCTACAATGAGCAGTTCTTC. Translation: CASSYHPGQTSSYNEQFF.